Presented here are 31 T cell receptor beta chains from one specimen sequenced in a study of graft-versus-host responses after intestinal transplantation. The assay was immunoSEQ multiplex PCR, and TCRdb's table has in-frame clones only and misses some. The sample has just under 85,000 clones; under 95% are singletons. Their antigens remain unidentified. The sequences come from unstimulated CD8+ T cells sorted from spleen or lymph node cells, collected before transplant. These receptors were taken from a human donor who was the organ donor for an intestinal transplant.

The chain links TRBV7-9 to TRBJ2-7; D is unresolved. Germline CDR1 SEHNR, CDR2 FQNEAQ (reference sequence). Deletions cut 5 bases from V and 4 bases from J, with 6 bases between. The CDR3 sequence is 11 residues long. CDR3 sequence reads: CASSPMYEQYF. In nucleotides, the CDR3 is TGTGCCAGCAGCCCGATGTACGAGCAGTACTTC.

CDR3 in DNA: TGTGCCAGCAGCTCGACAGAGAACACTGAAGCTTTCTTT. Protein sequence: CASSSTENTEAFF. The J gene is TRBJ1-1, the V gene TRBV11-2; possible D gene TRBD1, 5 bases. Germline CDR1 is SGHAT and CDR2 is FQNNGV. Trimming pared 4 bases from V and 1 base from J, leaving 7 bases between. The length of the CDR3 is 13 residues.

The rearrangement joins TRBV15 to TRBJ1-4; D remains ambiguous. The germline CDR1 and CDR2 sequences are LNHNV and YYDKDF (reference sequence). Trimming left V 2 bases short and J 7 bases short, with 17 bases between. This CDR3 has 16 amino acids. The CDR3 spells CATSRTTPRFGEKLFF. The CDR3 nucleotides are TGTGCCACCAGCAGAACCACCCCACGTTTTGGTGAAAAACTGTTTTTT.

DNA of the CDR3: TGCGCCAGCAGCCGGTATCAGGGGAGGGATGGCTACACCTTC. It encodes CASSRYQGRDGYTF. The rearrangement uses TRBV4-1 and TRBJ1-2; D is perhaps TRBD1 (6 bases). From germline, CDR1 is MGHRA and CDR2 YSYEKL. This CDR3 region has 14 residues. V was clipped by 4 bases and J by 6 bases, with 15 bases between them.

The chain is built from TRBV7-8 and TRBJ1-1; D gene uncertain. With 6 bases removed from V and 6 bases from J, the gap between germline ends came to 23 bases. The CDR3 is 16 amino acids. CDR1 and CDR2 (germline): SGHVS, FQNEAQ. CDR3 nucleotide sequence: TGTGCCAGCAGTTCCCCCCTCCTGATGGGCGACGCTGAAGCTTTCTTT. Amino acids: CASSSPLLMGDAEAFF.

V gene TRBV7-2 combines with J gene TRBJ2-3; D unclear. This CDR3 has 15 residues. Per the germline V gene, CDR1 is SGHTA and CDR2 is FQGNSA. V lost 1 base, J lost 5 bases, and 13 bases lay in between. The CDR3 here is CASSLGLGRVDTQYF. The DNA of the CDR3 is TGTGCCAGCAGCTTAGGTTTGGGCCGGGTAGATACGCAGTATTTT.

The gene calls are TRBV5-4 and TRBJ2-7; D call uncertain. CDR1 and CDR2 from the germline V gene are SGHNT and YYREEE (reference sequence). The CDR3 length is 13 residues. Trimming removed 6 bases at V and 6 bases at J, with 16 bases between. As DNA, the CDR3 is TGTGCCAGCACCCGTACGGTTCAGGCCGAGCAGTACTTC. Encoded protein: CASTRTVQAEQYF.

V and J are TRBV6-1 and TRBJ2-6; perhaps TRBD1 as D (6 bases). This CDR3 is built from 18 residues. V lost 3 bases and J 2 bases, leaving 17 bases between the germline ends. The V gene's germline CDR1 is MNHNS and CDR2 SASEGT. As DNA, the CDR3 is TGTGCCAGCAGTGAGGGTAGGGGGATAAGCGCTGGGGCCAACGTCCTGACTTTC. Translating it yields CASSEGRGISAGANVLTF.

The chain employs TRBV25-1 and TRBJ2-2, with D unresolved. Deletions cut 3 bases from V and 5 bases from J, with 1 base between. The germline V gene encodes CDR1 MGHDK and CDR2 SYGVNS. CDR3 length equals 11 residues. The CDR3 region is CASSETGELFF. For the CDR3, the DNA is TGTGCCAGCAGTGAGACCGGGGAGCTGTTTTTT.

The rearrangement uses TRBV27 and TRBJ2-7; 9 bases are a match to TRBD2. The CDR3 consists of 15 residues. The J segment lost 4 bases and the V segment lost 2 bases, leaving 6 bases of the junction unmatched. The germline gives CDR1 MNHEY, CDR2 SMNVEV (reference sequence). For the CDR3, the DNA is TGTGCCAGCAGTTTAAGCGGGGGGCTAGGGTACGAGCAGTACTTC. Its protein is CASSLSGGLGYEQYF.

The rearrangement links TRBV15 to TRBJ2-7; D is possibly TRBD1 or TRBD2 (5 bases each). The CDR3 loop spans 13 amino acids. V dropped 1 base and J dropped 4 bases, with 8 bases sitting between them. Germline V gives CDR1 LNHNV, CDR2 YYDKDF (reference sequence). The CDR3 sequence is CATSRGDGYEQYF. CDR3 DNA: TGTGCCACCAGCAGAGGGGACGGGTACGAGCAGTACTTC.

The rearrangement links TRBV11-2 to TRBJ1-1; D is undetermined. This CDR3 is 12 amino acids long. Germline loops: CDR1 SGHAT, CDR2 FQNNGV. Deletions cut 5 bases from V and 2 bases from J, with 6 bases between. The CDR3 spells CASSPRNTEAFF. CDR3 DNA: TGTGCCAGCAGCCCACGAAACACTGAAGCTTTCTTT.

The DNA for the CDR3 is TGCGCCAGCAGACCCTTTGCGGGGTCGCCCTACAATGAGCAGTTCTTC. Encoded protein: CASRPFAGSPYNEQFF. The chain employs TRBV5-1 and TRBJ2-1; D is possibly TRBD2 (6 bases). CDR1 is SGHRS and CDR2 is YFSETQ in the germline V gene. The CDR3 is made up of 16 amino acids. V shed 5 bases and J shed 2 bases, with 17 bases lying between them.

Only one count was recorded for this clone. V gene TRBV25-1 combines with J gene TRBJ2-1; TRBD2 matches at 9 bases. Germline V gene lookup returns CDR1 MGHDK and CDR2 SYGVNS. J gave up 4 bases and V 6 bases, and 13 bases lay outside the gene matches. This CDR3 comprises 17 residues. CDR3 residues: CASSRDIPGLAYNEQFF. The CDR3 DNA reads TGTGCCAGCAGCCGGGACATCCCGGGACTAGCTTACAATGAGCAGTTCTTC.

The V call is TRBV5-5, the J call TRBJ2-3; D perhaps matches TRBD1 (5 bases). Germline V gene data show CDR1 as SGHKS and CDR2 as YYEKEE (reference sequence). Trimming left V 6 bases short and J 2 bases short, with 7 bases between. There are 12 residues in the CDR3. DNA for the CDR3: TGTGCCAGCACGACAGACACAGATACGCAGTATTTT. Translating gives CASTTDTDTQYF. Full variable domain (outside the CDR3, taken from reference TRBV5-5 and TRBJ2-3): DAGVTQSPTHLIKTRGQQVTLRCSPISGHKSVSWYQQVLGQGPQFIFQYYEKEERGRGNFPDRFSARQFPNYSSELNVNALLLGDSALYLCASTTDTDTQYFGPGTRLTVL.

This clone was found a few times. The J gene is TRBJ2-5, the V gene TRBV29-1, with a tentative D call TRBD1 (5 bases). In germline, CDR1 is SQVTM, CDR2 ANQGSEA. This CDR3 contains 12 residues. V lost 7 bases, J lost 3 bases, and 12 bases lay in between. The CDR3 loop is CSAEGEKETQYF. The DNA of the CDR3 is TGCAGCGCCGAAGGGGAAAAAGAGACCCAGTACTTC.

The genes are TRBV7-6 and TRBJ1-1; D gene unclear. This CDR3 is built from 14 residues. The V end was cut by 5 bases, the J end by 2 bases, with 12 bases between. The V gene's germline CDR1 is SGHVS and CDR2 FNYEAQ. In DNA form, the CDR3 reads TGTGCCAGCAGCCAGTCGACGGTAAACACTGAAGCTTTCTTT. It yields the protein CASSQSTVNTEAFF. Based on the CDR3 plus reference TRBV7-6 and TRBJ1-1, the full variable domain is GAGVSQSPRYKVTKRGQDVALRCDPISGHVSLYWYRQALGQGPEFLTYFNYEAQQDKSGLPNDRFSAERPEGSISTLTIQRTEQRDSAMYRCASSQSTVNTEAFFGQGTRLTVV.

This clone showed up just once. This chain joins TRBV5-5 and TRBJ1-5, with 7 nucleotides matching TRBD1. After removal of 4 bases from V and 7 bases from J, the junction contained 8 bases not matched to a gene. The CDR3 runs to 14 residues. Germline V gene lookup returns CDR1 SGHKS and CDR2 YYEKEE (reference sequence). The CDR3 sequence is CASSRYRGGQPQHF. In DNA, the CDR3 is TGTGCCAGCAGCCGCTACAGGGGAGGCCAGCCCCAGCATTTT.

This clone has a single count. The V gene is TRBV19, the J gene TRBJ2-7, with D hard to call. Between the trimmed V and J ends, which lost 3 bases and 6 bases, there was a span of 18 bases. This CDR3 region has 15 residues. Germline CDR1 reads LNHDA; CDR2 reads SQIVND (reference sequence). The CDR3 coding sequence is TGTGCCAGTAGTATTTATCCTACCCCGCGTGTCGAGCAGTACTTC. Translated: CASSIYPTPRVEQYF.

This chain links TRBV5-5 with TRBJ1-5; no clear D. Trimming left V 5 bases short and J 4 bases short, with 16 bases between. The CDR3 totals 15 residues. Germline V gene lookup returns CDR1 SGHKS and CDR2 YYEKEE (reference sequence). The CDR3 nucleotides are TGTGCCAGCAGTTCCATGGAAGTTGGTAATCAGCCCCAGCATTTT. Its translation is CASSSMEVGNQPQHF. Drawing the rest from reference TRBV5-5 and TRBJ1-5, the complete variable domain is DAGVTQSPTHLIKTRGQQVTLRCSPISGHKSVSWYQQVLGQGPQFIFQYYEKEERGRGNFPDRFSARQFPNYSSELNVNALLLGDSALYLCASSSMEVGNQPQHFGDGTRLSIL.

V is TRBV4-1 and J is TRBJ1-1; D perhaps matches TRBD1 (5 bases). V shed 2 bases and J shed 7 bases, with 17 bases lying between them. The CDR3 sequence is 15 residues long. The germline V gene has CDR1 MGHRA and CDR2 YSYEKL. The CDR3: CASSQYEGDSNEAFF. Here the CDR3 DNA reads TGCGCCAGCAGCCAATATGAAGGGGATAGCAATGAAGCTTTCTTT.

The chain is built from TRBV2 and TRBJ1-1; D gene uncertain. CDR3 length equals 14 residues. Trimming stripped 3 bases from V and 0 bases from J, with 8 bases between. Per the germline V gene, CDR1 is SNHLY and CDR2 is FYNNEI. CDR3 sequence (DNA): TGTGCCAGCAGTGATACAGCTATGAACACTGAAGCTTTCTTT. Residues: CASSDTAMNTEAFF.

The gene calls are TRBV9 and TRBJ1-4; TRBD1 agrees at 9 bases. Per the germline V gene, CDR1 is SGDLS and CDR2 is YYNGEE. With 5 bases clipped from V and 8 bases from J, the junction kept 7 bases outside the gene matches. The length of the CDR3 is 14 residues. The CDR3 nucleotides read TGTGCCAGCAGTGAGGGGACAGGGTACGAAAAACTGTTTTTT. This translates into CASSEGTGYEKLFF. The full variable domain, in which reference TRBV9 and TRBJ1-4 provide the parts outside the CDR3, is DSGVTQTPKHLITATGQRVTLRCSPRSGDLSVYWYQQSLDQGLQFLIQYYNGEERAKGNILERFSAQQFPDLHSELNLSSLELGDSALYFCASSEGTGYEKLFFGSGTQLSVL.

The rearrangement uses TRBV29-1 and TRBJ2-1; TRBD2 matches 10 bases. Trimming cost V 0 bases and J 6 bases; bases outside gene matches: 5. There are 15 residues in the CDR3. Germline V CDR1 and CDR2: SQVTM, ANQGSEA. CDR3 bases: TGCAGCGTTGAAGATATGGCTAGCGGGGGCAATGAGCAGTTCTTC. This encodes CSVEDMASGGNEQFF.

The chain couples TRBV7-3 to TRBJ2-2, with D hard to call. V was cut by 3 bases and J by 1 base, with 6 bases left in between. Per the germline V gene, CDR1 is SGHTA and CDR2 is FQGTGA. The CDR3 has 14 amino acids. The CDR3 bases are TGTGCCAGCAGCTTTGCAGGGAACACCGGGGAGCTGTTTTTT. It translates to CASSFAGNTGELFF. Full variable domain (missing parts from reference TRBV7-3 and TRBJ2-2): GAGVSQTPSNKVTEKGKYVELRCDPISGHTALYWYRQSLGQGPEFLIYFQGTGAADDSGLPNDRFFAVRPEGSVSTLKIQRTERGDSAVYLCASSFAGNTGELFFGEGSRLTVL.

This clone was seen a single time. This chain uses TRBV5-4 with TRBJ2-7, with D possibly matching TRBD1 (6 bases). Per germline, CDR1 SGHNT and CDR2 YYREEE (reference sequence). Trimming took off 0 bases at V and 1 base at J, with 17 bases between the two ends. This CDR3 is 17 amino acids long. Here the CDR3 reads CASSLVTGRRGSYEQYF. CDR3 DNA: TGTGCCAGCAGCTTGGTTACAGGGCGCAGGGGTTCCTACGAGCAGTACTTC. Looking up the rest from reference TRBV5-4 and TRBJ2-7 gives the full variable domain: ETGVTQSPTHLIKTRGQQVTLRCSSQSGHNTVSWYQQALGQGPQFIFQYYREEENGRGNFPPRFSGLQFPNYSSELNVNALELDDSALYLCASSLVTGRRGSYEQYFGPGTRLTVT.

The chain is built from TRBV27 and TRBJ2-7; 7 bases fit TRBD1. The CDR3 extends over 14 amino acids. Germline assignment: CDR1 MNHEY and CDR2 SMNVEV (reference sequence). V shed 3 bases, J shed 3 bases, and the junction held 5 bases outside the gene matches. CDR3 protein: CASSFGQGDYEQYF. CDR3 DNA sequence: TGTGCCAGCAGTTTCGGTCAGGGGGACTACGAGCAGTACTTC.

This clone has only one observation. The chain combines TRBV4-2 with TRBJ2-5; D may be TRBD1 or TRBD2 (6 bases each). The CDR3 extends over 16 amino acids. The V end was cut by 0 bases, the J end by 4 bases, with 15 bases between. From germline, CDR1 is LGHNA and CDR2 YNFKEQ. CDR3 nucleotide sequence: TGTGCCAGCAGCCAAGACCCGGGGGCGGGTGGAGAGACCCAGTACTTC. Amino acid sequence: CASSQDPGAGGETQYF.

This chain links TRBV19 with TRBJ2-7; D gene unclear. The length of the CDR3 is 14 residues. CDR1 and CDR2 (germline): LNHDA, SQIVND (reference sequence). Trimming shortened V by 3 bases and J by 1 base, and 10 bases separated the two germline ends. The CDR3 DNA sequence: TGTGCCAGTAGTATCCGGGTGGAATCCTACGAGCAGTACTTC. Protein product: CASSIRVESYEQYF.

This clone was picked up one time. CDR3 amino acids: CASSWGYSYNEQFF. The CDR3 nucleotides read TGTGCCAGCAGCTGGGGGTACTCCTACAATGAGCAGTTCTTC. The chain recombines TRBV5-6 with TRBJ2-1; D tentatively fits TRBD1 or TRBD2 (5 bases each). The V gene's germline CDR1 is SGHDT and CDR2 YYEEEE. Trimming took off 3 bases at V and 0 bases at J, with 7 bases between the two ends. The length of the CDR3 is 14 residues.

This rearrangement joins TRBV6-5 to TRBJ2-4; no firm D call. V was pared by 4 bases and J by 8 bases, with 21 bases between. This CDR3 region has 16 residues. Germline CDR1 reads MNHEY; CDR2 reads SVGAGI. CDR3 sequence: CASSSHLERISDIQYF. The DNA of the CDR3 is TGTGCCAGCAGTTCTCACCTCGAGAGGATTTCGGACATTCAGTACTTC.